The 17 T cell receptor beta chains in this list originate from one sample, sequenced in a study of T-cell memory formation after mild COVID-19. MiXCR, applied by TCRdb to the 5' RACE reads, yields one record per CDR3 protein. Among some 130,000 distinct CDR3 sequences, roughly 15% were seen once, and the ten largest hold approximately 15%. The sample was PBMCs or a T cell subset sorted from them (not recorded which). The receptor source for this set is an adult woman who had mild COVID-19 (a few samples of this study predate the infection). Cell type and time point are not known.

This clonotype was observed a handful of times. The chain links TRBV25-1 to TRBJ2-7; no reliable D call. Germline V lookup: CDR1 MGHDK, CDR2 SYGVNS. V lost 5 bases, J lost 1 base, and 9 bases lay in between. This CDR3 region has 13 residues. The CDR3 is CASSNGWSYEQYF. In DNA, the CDR3 is TGTGCCAGCAGTAACGGGTGGTCCTACGAGCAGTACTTC.

This clonotype has a handful of counts. The rearrangement uses TRBV19 and TRBJ2-3; TRBD2 agrees at 9 bases. V dropped 5 bases and J dropped 2; count of bases not matched to a gene: 8. From germline, CDR1 is LNHDA and CDR2 SQIVND (reference sequence). The CDR3 runs 16 residues. This chain's CDR3 is CASSELAGALTDTQYF. As DNA, the CDR3 is TGTGCCAGTAGTGAATTAGCGGGAGCCCTCACAGATACGCAGTATTTT.

This clonotype has only a few counts. This chain uses TRBV4-1 with TRBJ2-7; perhaps TRBD2 as D (5 bases). Between the trimmed V and J ends, which lost 5 bases and 5 bases, there was a span of 16 bases. CDR1 and CDR2 (germline): MGHRA, YSYEKL. The CDR3 contains 14 residues. In DNA, the CDR3 is TGCGCCAGCAGCTTCGTTGGTCGGGAAAACGAGCAGTACTTC. Translation: CASSFVGRENEQYF.

The genes are TRBV4-3 and TRBJ1-1; D remains ambiguous. The V end lost 0 bases, the J end lost 4 bases, and 6 bases lay between the germline ends. This CDR3 has 13 residues. Germline CDR1 reads LGHNA; CDR2 reads YSLEER. The CDR3 loop is CASSQDHGTEAFF. The CDR3 region has the DNA TGCGCCAGCAGCCAAGATCATGGCACTGAAGCTTTCTTT.

This clonotype was detected a few times. The rearrangement uses TRBV6-6 and TRBJ2-2; 10 bases line up with TRBD2. Per germline, CDR1 MNHNY and CDR2 SVGAGI (reference sequence). The CDR3 totals 16 residues. The ends lost 3 bases at V and 0 bases at J; junction bases unmatched: 1. The chain's CDR3 is CASSYGLAANTGELFF. In nucleotides, the CDR3 is TGTGCCAGCAGTTATGGACTAGCGGCGAACACCGGGGAGCTGTTTTTT.

This clonotype was seen a handful of times. This chain joins TRBV24-1 and TRBJ2-7, with 9 bases identical to TRBD1. Trimming took 7 bases from V and 3 from J; bases not matched to a gene: 3. Germline values: CDR1 KGHDR, CDR2 SFDVKD. The CDR3 extends over 13 amino acids. CDR3: CATRETGGYEQYF. For the CDR3, the DNA is TGTGCCACCAGGGAGACAGGGGGCTACGAGCAGTACTTC.

This rearrangement joins TRBV5-6 to TRBJ2-7, with unresolved D. The CDR3 loop spans 16 amino acids. Trimming shortened V by 3 bases and J by 1 base, and 17 bases separated the two germline ends. CDR1 and CDR2 (germline): SGHDT, YYEEEE. The CDR3 DNA is TGTGCCAGCAGCTCACCAGGTGCCGTCGTGTCCTACGAGCAGTACTTC. Translated, it gives CASSSPGAVVSYEQYF.

This clonotype was seen more than once but under ten times. The chain uses TRBV7-6 and TRBJ1-1, with D maybe TRBD1 (5 bases). This CDR3 region has 16 residues. Trimming stripped 0 bases from V and 0 bases from J, with 11 bases between. Germline CDR1 reads SGHVS; CDR2 reads FNYEAQ. In nucleotides, the CDR3 is TGTGCCAGCAGCTTAGCGCGTGGGACTATGAACACTGAAGCTTTCTTT. It encodes CASSLARGTMNTEAFF.

This clonotype has at least ten counts. The chain uses TRBV5-1 and TRBJ2-7, with D uncertain. The CDR3 is 14 residues long. Trimming shortened V by 2 bases and J by 5 bases, and 14 bases separated the two germline ends. Germline values: CDR1 SGHRS, CDR2 YFSETQ. The CDR3 loop reads CASSLSTAEHEQYF. The CDR3 nucleotides read TGCGCCAGCAGCTTATCGACCGCGGAGCACGAGCAGTACTTC.

The chain recombines TRBV24-1 with TRBJ2-3; the D gene is possibly TRBD1 (6 bases). The CDR3 length is 15 residues. V lost 6 bases to trimming and J lost 2 bases, with 14 bases between them. The germline V gene encodes CDR1 KGHDR and CDR2 SFDVKD. CDR3 coding DNA: TGTGCCACCAGTTTTACAGGGACGGTCACAGATACGCAGTATTTT. It specifies CATSFTGTVTDTQYF.

This clonotype appeared a few times. The chain employs TRBV3-1 and TRBJ1-6, with a possible D match to TRBD1 (5 bases). The CDR3 has 15 amino acids. Germline V gene sequence: CDR1 LGHDT, CDR2 YNNKEL (reference sequence). The V gene lost 0 bases and the J gene lost 11 bases, with 14 bases spanning the gap. CDR3 coding DNA: TGTGCCAGCAGCCAAGATCAAACAGAGGGGACACCCCTCCACTTT. It specifies CASSQDQTEGTPLHF. Using reference TRBV3-1 and TRBJ1-6 for the parts outside the CDR3, the full variable domain is DTAVSQTPKYLVTQMGNDKSIKCEQNLGHDTMYWYKQDSKKFLKIMFSYNNKELIINETVPNRFSPKSPDKAHLNLHINSLELGDSAVYFCASSQDQTEGTPLHFGNGTRLTVT.

This clonotype occurred many times. V and J are TRBV5-1 and TRBJ2-2; 8 nucleotides line up with TRBD1. The trim removed 3 bases at V and 1 base at J, leaving 2 bases unmatched. CDR3 size: 15 residues. CDR1 is SGHRS, CDR2 YFSETQ, per germline. The CDR3 sequence is CASSSGTGNTGELFF. The CDR3 region has the DNA TGCGCCAGCAGCTCCGGGACAGGGAACACCGGGGAGCTGTTTTTT.

This clonotype was found a few times. J is TRBJ2-6 and V is TRBV24-1, with D tentatively TRBD1 (6 bases). V lost 4 bases and J 0 bases, leaving 9 bases between the germline ends. CDR1 is KGHDR, CDR2 SFDVKD, per germline. CDR3 length equals 16 residues. The CDR3 region has the DNA TGTGCCACCAGTGAACAGGGTATCTCTGGGGCCAACGTCCTGACTTTC. This sequence encodes CATSEQGISGANVLTF.

The chain is built from TRBV7-8 and TRBJ2-4; D is uncertain. Trimming removed 0 bases at V and 3 bases at J, with 12 bases between. The germline CDR1 and CDR2 sequences are SGHVS and FQNEAQ. This CDR3 region has 16 residues. This CDR3 is CASSLAEPAIKNIQYF. The CDR3 DNA is TGTGCCAGCAGCTTAGCGGAGCCAGCGATCAAAAACATTCAGTACTTC.

This clonotype was seen a handful of times. The chain couples TRBV29-1 to TRBJ2-5; D perhaps matches TRBD2 (5 bases). The CDR3 extends over 12 amino acids. Germline assignment: CDR1 SQVTM and CDR2 ANQGSEA. V shed 6 bases and J shed 2 bases, with 10 bases lying between them. Here the CDR3 DNA reads TGCAGCGTAGAGGGTGTTCAAGAGACCCAGTACTTC. Amino acids: CSVEGVQETQYF.

In this sample, this clonotype turned up a few times. The J gene is TRBJ1-1, the V gene TRBV5-1, with D perhaps TRBD1 (5 bases). This CDR3 has 14 amino acids. Between the trimmed V and J ends, which lost 4 bases and 0 bases, there was a span of 10 bases. Germline V lookup: CDR1 SGHRS, CDR2 YFSETQ. The CDR3 region has the DNA TGCGCCAGCAGCCCGAGACAGATGAACACTGAAGCTTTCTTT. It encodes CASSPRQMNTEAFF.

The chain has TRBV15 and TRBJ2-3; 7 positions match TRBD1. The CDR3 has 17 amino acids. CDR1 is LNHNV and CDR2 is YYDKDF in the germline V gene (reference sequence). The trim removed 1 base at V and 5 bases at J, leaving 12 bases unmatched. CDR3 sequence reads: CATSRAKGTAVGDTQYF. The CDR3 region has the DNA TGTGCCACCAGCAGAGCCAAAGGGACAGCCGTGGGAGATACGCAGTATTTT.